Below, 17 T cell receptor beta chains from the same sample are listed, as sequenced in a study of blood T cell repertoires in COVID-19. This table comes from immunoSEQ multiplex PCR, and its TCRdb copy is limited to in-frame clones, with some not included. The sample has about 150,000 clones; around nine tenths are singletons. Sequenced: peripheral blood. The receptors were gathered from a human donor in a cohort sampled during active COVID-19.

The rearrangement uses TRBV4-1 and TRBJ2-7, with D possibly being TRBD2 (6 bases). V lost 6 bases and J 3 bases, leaving 15 bases between the germline ends. Germline lookup yields CDR1 MGHRA and CDR2 YSYEKL. This CDR3 is built from 14 residues. The CDR3: CASRELPGDYEQYF. The DNA for the CDR3 is TGCGCCAGCAGAGAGTTACCGGGGGACTACGAGCAGTACTTC.

The J gene is TRBJ1-2, the V gene TRBV28, with TRBD1 as a possible D gene (5 bases). There are 12 residues in the CDR3. Germline V gene lookup returns CDR1 MDHEN and CDR2 SYDVKM. V was pared by 1 base and J by 6 bases, with 6 bases between. The CDR3 bases are TGTGCCAGCAGTTTATCAGGGAATGGCTACACCTTC. Translated, it gives CASSLSGNGYTF.

The chain carries TRBV7-9 and TRBJ2-5; the match to TRBD2 covers 12 bases. Unmatched junction bases numbered 11, after V lost 5 bases and J lost 4 bases. The germline gives CDR1 SEHNR, CDR2 FQNEAQ (reference sequence). The CDR3 has 17 amino acids. Here the CDR3 reads CASSPGTSGPKGETQYF. The CDR3 nucleotides read TGTGCCAGCAGCCCAGGGACTAGCGGGCCTAAGGGAGAGACCCAGTACTTC.

This chain joins TRBV9 and TRBJ2-5, with 11 positions matching TRBD2. Trimming removed 2 bases from V and 1 base from J; junction bases left unmatched: 1. This CDR3 has 15 residues. Germline loops: CDR1 SGDLS, CDR2 YYNGEE. Here the CDR3 DNA reads TGTGCCAGCAGCGTGGGACTAGCGGCCCAAGAGACCCAGTACTTC. Its translation: CASSVGLAAQETQYF. Filled out from reference TRBV9 and TRBJ2-5, the complete variable domain reads DSGVTQTPKHLITATGQRVTLRCSPRSGDLSVYWYQQSLDQGLQFLIQYYNGEERAKGNILERFSAQQFPDLHSELNLSSLELGDSALYFCASSVGLAAQETQYFGPGTRLLVL.

CDR3 DNA sequence: TGTGCCAGCAGCTCTGCTTGGACAGGTACAGATACGCAGTATTTT. Residues: CASSSAWTGTDTQYF. This sequence joins TRBV3-1 (or the pseudogene TRBV3-2) and TRBJ2-3; 7 bases are shared with TRBD1. V gave up 5 bases and J gave up 3 bases; unmatched junction bases: 8. CDR1 is LGHDT and CDR2 is YNNKEL in the germline V gene (reference sequence). The CDR3 extends over 15 amino acids.

The chain joins TRBV3-1 (or the pseudogene TRBV3-2) to TRBJ1-4; D not resolved. CDR3 length: 14 residues. In germline, CDR1 is LGHDT, CDR2 YNNKEL (reference sequence). Trimming removed 6 bases at V and 3 bases at J, with 11 bases between. The CDR3 sequence is CASRQYQSNEKLFF. The CDR3 DNA reads TGTGCCAGCAGACAGTACCAATCTAATGAAAAACTGTTTTTT.

The chain uses TRBV20-1 and TRBJ2-3; TRBD2 might be the D (6 bases). Trimming shortened V by 3 bases and J by 6 bases, and 25 bases separated the two germline ends. Germline values: CDR1 DFQATT, CDR2 SNEGSKA (reference sequence). This CDR3 contains 17 residues. The CDR3, as DNA: TGCAGTGCTAGTCTTTTATTTGGGTCGGGGGAGGAGGATACGCAGTATTTT. Translating gives CSASLLFGSGEEDTQYF.

This clone was counted a single time. The chain has TRBV7-9 and TRBJ1-3, with 11 bases lining up with TRBD1. Looked up from germline, CDR1 is SEHNR and CDR2 is FQNEAQ (reference sequence). The length of the CDR3 is 17 residues. V shed 5 bases, J shed 4 bases, and the junction held 10 bases outside the gene matches. The CDR3 protein is CASSPWTGGGWGNTIYF. The CDR3 DNA sequence: TGTGCCAGCAGCCCCTGGACAGGGGGCGGCTGGGGAAACACCATATATTTT.

V and J are TRBV19 and TRBJ2-3; 7 nucleotides line up with TRBD2. Unmatched junction bases numbered 10, after V lost 10 bases and J lost 9 bases. Germline V gives CDR1 LNHDA, CDR2 SQIVND (reference sequence). CDR3 length: 12 amino acids. CDR3 sequence (DNA): TGTGCCACCAGTCTTTCGGGAGGAACGCAGTATTTT. It is translated as CATSLSGGTQYF. Full variable domain (missing parts from reference TRBV19 and TRBJ2-3): DGGITQSPKYLFRKEGQNVTLSCEQNLNHDAMYWYRQDPGQGLRLIYYSQIVNDFQKGDIAEGYSVSREKKESFPLTVTSAQKNPTAFYLCATSLSGGTQYFGPGTRLTVL.

The chain uses TRBV4-1 and TRBJ2-7, with no clear D. CDR1 and CDR2 (germline): MGHRA, YSYEKL. The CDR3 is made up of 16 amino acids. Between the trimmed V and J ends, which lost 1 base and 3 bases, there was a span of 16 bases. In DNA, the CDR3 is TGCGCCAGCAGCCAAGGTGTAAGCGAAGACTTCTACGAGCAGTACTTC. Translation gives CASSQGVSEDFYEQYF.

CDR3 amino acids: CASSNRQNYNSPLHF. CDR3 coding DNA: TGTGCCAGCAGCAACAGACAGAACTATAATTCACCCCTCCACTTT. The chain carries TRBV5-5 and TRBJ1-6, with D tentatively TRBD1 (5 bases). Germline values: CDR1 SGHKS, CDR2 YYEKEE (reference sequence). CDR3 length equals 15 residues. Trimming removed 4 bases from V and 3 bases from J, with 11 bases in between.

The chain combines TRBV6-1 with TRBJ2-7, with TRBD2 matching 9 bases. Germline V CDR1 and CDR2: MNHNS, SASEGT. There are 15 residues in the CDR3. Unmatched junction bases numbered 6, after V lost 1 base and J lost 5 bases. The CDR3 protein is CASSEGGRALDEQYF. In nucleotides, the CDR3 is TGTGCCAGCAGTGAAGGCGGGAGGGCCCTGGACGAGCAGTACTTC.

In this sample, this clone turned up a few times. The J gene is TRBJ1-2, the V gene TRBV5-4, with D possibly being TRBD1 (6 bases). Trimming shortened V by 3 bases and J by 8 bases, and 14 bases separated the two germline ends. The CDR3 loop spans 13 amino acids. Germline assignment: CDR1 SGHNT and CDR2 YYREEE (reference sequence). The CDR3 here is CASSSTPGVGYTF. CDR3 DNA: TGTGCCAGCAGCTCCACGCCAGGGGTCGGCTACACCTTC.

This clone came up once. This chain joins TRBV28 and TRBJ2-7, with 7 bases aligning to TRBD1. The CDR3 consists of 15 residues. Germline CDR1 reads MDHEN; CDR2 reads SYDVKM. V lost 7 bases and J lost 2; bases outside the gene matches: 11. The CDR3 sequence: CASNPRQGHPYEQYF. The CDR3, as DNA: TGTGCCAGCAACCCCCGACAGGGACACCCCTACGAGCAGTACTTC.

The chain links TRBV30 to TRBJ1-5; TRBD1 might be the D (6 bases). The CDR3 runs to 16 residues. Germline V CDR1 and CDR2: GTSNPN, SVGIG (reference sequence). The V and J ends lost 3 bases and 0 bases respectively, with 15 bases between them. In nucleotides, the CDR3 is TGTGCCTGGAGCGCAGGGAGGGGGGGTAGCAATCAGCCCCAGCATTTT. Protein sequence: CAWSAGRGGSNQPQHF.

V and J are TRBV28 and TRBJ2-4; D not resolved. Trimming stripped 5 bases from V and 6 bases from J, with 8 bases between. CDR1 is MDHEN, CDR2 SYDVKM, per germline. CDR3 length equals 12 residues. In nucleotides, the CDR3 is TGTGCCAGCAGTCCCCCCAGAAACATTCAGTACTTC. Translating it yields CASSPPRNIQYF. Combining the CDR3 with reference TRBV28 and TRBJ2-4 gives the whole variable domain DVKVTQSSRYLVKRTGEKVFLECVQDMDHENMFWYRQDPGLGLRLIYFSYDVKMKEKGDIPEGYSVSREKKERFSLILESASTNQTSMYLCASSPPRNIQYFGAGTRLSVL.

The chain is built from TRBV18 and TRBJ1-6; 7 nucleotides agree with TRBD1. The CDR3 length is 16 residues. The V and J ends lost 6 bases and 5 bases, in that order; junction bases with no gene match: 10. Germline V gives CDR1 KGHSH, CDR2 LQKENI. CDR3 region: CASSSGTDADNSPLHF. The CDR3 DNA reads TGTGCCAGCTCCTCCGGGACAGACGCCGATAATTCACCCCTCCACTTT.